The rows below give T cell receptor beta chains drawn from one sample of a study of Ad26.COV2.S vaccination and SARS-CoV-2 variants. Measured with immunoSEQ multiplex PCR; TCRdb has only the in-frame clones, and not every one. The data hold around 450,000 clones, with 90% observed a single time. Sequenced material: peripheral blood, taken in a trial of Ad26.COV2.S vaccine versus placebo. These receptors all stem from a person aged 18 to 59 who received the Ad26.COV2.S COVID-19 vaccine or a placebo. Each CDR3 is given with its conserved first and last residue. Each record gives: clone size, V gene, D gene, J gene, CDR3 protein, CDR3 DNA. The D gene is left open where the match is weak. Only some rows state a clone size, as once, few, many or a class for expanded clones.

clone_size: .
v_call: TRBV7-9
d_call: .
j_call: TRBJ2-1
cdr3_aa: CASSLAPTGSWSYNEQFF
cdr3_nt: TGTGCCAGCAGCTTAGCGCCTACGGGTAGCTGGTCCTACAATGAGCAGTTCTTC

clone_size: .
v_call: TRBV5-1
d_call: .
j_call: TRBJ2-7
cdr3_aa: CASSLAGANEQYF
cdr3_nt: TGCGCCAGCAGCTTGGCCGGGGCCAACGAGCAGTACTTC

clone_size: .
v_call: TRBV4-1
d_call: .
j_call: TRBJ2-5
cdr3_aa: CASSQDGLSQETQYF
cdr3_nt: TGCGCCAGCAGCCAAGACGGACTAAGCCAAGAGACCCAGTACTTC

clone_size: .
v_call: TRBV11-2
d_call: TRBD2
j_call: TRBJ2-7
cdr3_aa: CASSLVSIRLARAYEQYF
cdr3_nt: TGTGCCAGCAGCTTAGTTTCAATAAGACTAGCTCGGGCCTACGAGCAGTACTTC

clone_size: .
v_call: TRBV24-1
d_call: .
j_call: TRBJ2-6
cdr3_aa: CATSDMDSGANVLTF
cdr3_nt: TGTGCCACCAGTGACATGGACTCTGGGGCCAACGTCCTGACTTTC

clone_size: .
v_call: TRBV7-9
d_call: .
j_call: TRBJ1-1
cdr3_aa: CASSPRGGGNVNTEAFF
cdr3_nt: TGTGCCAGCAGCCCCCGAGGGGGTGGGAATGTGAACACTGAAGCTTTCTTT

clone_size: once
v_call: TRBV18
d_call: .
j_call: TRBJ2-6
cdr3_aa: CASSPFKERTSGANVLTF
cdr3_nt: TGTGCCAGCTCACCATTTAAGGAGAGAACCTCTGGGGCCAACGTCCTGACTTTC

clone_size: .
v_call: TRBV7-3
d_call: TRBD1
j_call: TRBJ2-6
cdr3_aa: CASSLTGSSGANVLTF
cdr3_nt: TGTGCCAGCAGCTTGACAGGGTCCTCTGGGGCCAACGTCCTGACTTTC

clone_size: .
v_call: TRBV4-1
d_call: TRBD1
j_call: TRBJ1-1
cdr3_aa: CASSQEPGGVSGWGAFF
cdr3_nt: TGCGCCAGCAGCCAAGAGCCAGGGGGCGTCTCGGGGTGGGGAGCTTTCTTT

clone_size: .
v_call: TRBV7-9
d_call: .
j_call: TRBJ2-2
cdr3_aa: CASSLAGQNTGELFF
cdr3_nt: TGTGCCAGCAGCTTAGCCGGACAAAACACCGGGGAGCTGTTTTTT

clone_size: once
v_call: TRBV6-5
d_call: .
j_call: TRBJ1-2
cdr3_aa: CASSNRGSRHYGYTF
cdr3_nt: TGTGCCAGCAGTAATAGGGGGAGTCGTCACTATGGCTACACCTTC

clone_size: .
v_call: TRBV6-4
d_call: TRBD2
j_call: TRBJ2-1
cdr3_aa: CASSTGLAGGEQFF
cdr3_nt: TGTGCCAGCAGTACCGGACTAGCGGGTGGTGAGCAGTTCTTC

clone_size: .
v_call: TRBV9
d_call: .
j_call: TRBJ2-1
cdr3_aa: CASSPSPTRQGLNEQFF
cdr3_nt: TGTGCCAGCAGCCCGAGTCCGACTAGACAGGGACTCAATGAGCAGTTCTTC

clone_size: .
v_call: TRBV7-9
d_call: TRBD1
j_call: TRBJ1-2
cdr3_aa: CASSSPGTDRNGYTF
cdr3_nt: TGTGCCAGCAGCTCCCCTGGGACAGATCGTAATGGCTACACCTTC

clone_size: .
v_call: TRBV10-3
d_call: TRBD1
j_call: TRBJ1-2
cdr3_aa: CAISQGTGNYGYTF
cdr3_nt: TGTGCCATCAGTCAGGGGACAGGGAACTATGGCTACACCTTC

clone_size: .
v_call: TRBV19
d_call: .
j_call: TRBJ1-1
cdr3_aa: CASSISQGNTEAFF
cdr3_nt: TGTGCCAGTAGTATCTCACAGGGAAACACTGAAGCTTTCTTT

clone_size: .
v_call: TRBV27
d_call: .
j_call: TRBJ2-2
cdr3_aa: CASSFLTSGERNTGELFF
cdr3_nt: TGTGCCAGCAGTTTCCTCACCTCAGGGGAAAGGAACACCGGGGAGCTGTTTTTT

clone_size: .
v_call: TRBV5-1
d_call: TRBD1
j_call: TRBJ1-6
cdr3_aa: CASSLTGGASPLHF
cdr3_nt: TGCGCCAGCAGCTTGACAGGGGGCGCGTCACCCCTCCACTTT

clone_size: .
v_call: TRBV27
d_call: .
j_call: TRBJ2-7
cdr3_aa: CASSLNRRFYEQYF
cdr3_nt: TGTGCCAGCAGTTTAAATCGGCGGTTCTACGAGCAGTACTTC

clone_size: .
v_call: TRBV20-1
d_call: .
j_call: TRBJ1-4
cdr3_aa: CSASVGSFATNEKLFF
cdr3_nt: TGCAGTGCTAGTGTCGGCAGCTTTGCAACTAATGAAAAACTGTTTTTT

clone_size: .
v_call: TRBV7-9
d_call: TRBD1
j_call: TRBJ2-7
cdr3_aa: CASSSSGTGVAEQYF
cdr3_nt: TGTGCCAGCAGCTCAAGTGGGACAGGAGTGGCCGAGCAGTACTTC

clone_size: .
v_call: TRBV11-1
d_call: TRBD2
j_call: TRBJ2-5
cdr3_aa: CASSLARTSLETQYF
cdr3_nt: TGTGCCAGCAGCTTAGCTCGGACTAGCCTCGAGACCCAGTACTTC

clone_size: .
v_call: TRBV5-8
d_call: TRBD1
j_call: TRBJ2-5
cdr3_aa: CASSPRWRDREETQYF
cdr3_nt: TGTGCCAGCAGCCCCCGTTGGAGGGACAGGGAAGAGACCCAGTACTTC

clone_size: .
v_call: TRBV6-6
d_call: .
j_call: TRBJ2-3
cdr3_aa: CASLDLDTQYF
cdr3_nt: TGTGCCAGCTTGGATCTTGATACGCAGTATTTT

clone_size: .
v_call: TRBV6-6
d_call: TRBD1
j_call: TRBJ1-2
cdr3_aa: CASSYKGQGVDYGYTF
cdr3_nt: TGTGCCAGCAGTTACAAGGGACAGGGCGTCGACTATGGCTACACCTTC

clone_size: once
v_call: TRBV6-2/TRBV6-3
d_call: .
j_call: TRBJ2-1
cdr3_aa: CASSYSGEAYNEQFF
cdr3_nt: TGTGCCAGCAGTTATTCGGGAGAGGCGTACAATGAGCAGTTCTTC

clone_size: .
v_call: TRBV18
d_call: TRBD2
j_call: TRBJ2-5
cdr3_aa: CASSPLGLGGETQYF
cdr3_nt: TGTGCCAGCTCACCACTAGGACTAGGAGGAGAGACCCAGTACTTC

clone_size: .
v_call: TRBV11-3
d_call: .
j_call: TRBJ2-5
cdr3_aa: CASSLGQGQETQYF
cdr3_nt: TGTGCCAGCAGCTTAGGGCAGGGTCAAGAGACCCAGTACTTC

clone_size: .
v_call: TRBV19
d_call: .
j_call: TRBJ1-2
cdr3_aa: CASSDPIAYGYTF
cdr3_nt: TGTGCCAGTAGTGACCCTATAGCCTATGGCTACACCTTC

clone_size: .
v_call: TRBV12-5
d_call: .
j_call: TRBJ1-1
cdr3_aa: CASGLGGGSNTEAFF
cdr3_nt: TGTGCTAGTGGTTTGGGAGGCGGATCGAACACTGAAGCTTTCTTT

clone_size: .
v_call: TRBV6-5
d_call: .
j_call: TRBJ2-2
cdr3_aa: CASSYGGAGELFF
cdr3_nt: TGTGCCAGCAGTTACGGAGGGGCCGGGGAGCTGTTTTTT

clone_size: .
v_call: TRBV9
d_call: TRBD2
j_call: TRBJ2-1
cdr3_aa: CASRASGSSYNEQFF
cdr3_nt: TGTGCCAGCAGAGCTAGCGGGAGCTCCTACAATGAGCAGTTCTTC

clone_size: .
v_call: TRBV3-1/TRBV3-2
d_call: TRBD2
j_call: TRBJ2-3
cdr3_aa: CASSQGSSGRCPDTQYF
cdr3_nt: TGTGCCAGCAGCCAAGGGTCTAGCGGGAGGTGCCCAGATACGCAGTATTTT

clone_size: .
v_call: TRBV19
d_call: TRBD1
j_call: TRBJ2-1
cdr3_aa: CASSGTGDGIEQFF
cdr3_nt: TGTGCCAGTAGTGGGACAGGGGACGGGATAGAGCAGTTCTTC

clone_size: few
v_call: TRBV7-9
d_call: TRBD1
j_call: TRBJ2-1
cdr3_aa: CASSQDRIGQFF
cdr3_nt: TGTGCCAGCAGTCAGGACAGGATTGGGCAGTTCTTC

clone_size: .
v_call: TRBV28
d_call: .
j_call: TRBJ2-7
cdr3_aa: CASTSGRVYEQYF
cdr3_nt: TGTGCCAGCACCTCCGGCAGGGTCTACGAGCAGTACTTC

clone_size: .
v_call: TRBV11-2
d_call: TRBD2
j_call: TRBJ2-1
cdr3_aa: CASSLTSGSGTEQFF
cdr3_nt: TGTGCCAGCAGCTTGACTAGCGGGAGCGGTACTGAGCAGTTCTTC

clone_size: once
v_call: TRBV9
d_call: TRBD2
j_call: TRBJ2-7
cdr3_aa: CASNLAGGEQYF
cdr3_nt: TGTGCCAGCAATTTAGCGGGAGGCGAGCAGTACTTC

clone_size: .
v_call: TRBV27
d_call: .
j_call: TRBJ2-1
cdr3_aa: CASSLFYRRNEQFF
cdr3_nt: TGTGCCAGCAGTTTATTCTACAGGCGCAATGAGCAGTTCTTC

clone_size: .
v_call: TRBV4-3
d_call: .
j_call: TRBJ2-1
cdr3_aa: CASSQESGNPYNEQFF
cdr3_nt: TGCGCCAGCAGCCAAGAATCGGGAAACCCCTACAATGAGCAGTTCTTC

clone_size: .
v_call: TRBV19
d_call: .
j_call: TRBJ1-2
cdr3_aa: CASGEAGFSYGYTF
cdr3_nt: TGTGCCAGTGGAGAGGCGGGCTTTAGTTATGGCTACACCTTC

clone_size: .
v_call: TRBV4-3
d_call: .
j_call: TRBJ2-1
cdr3_aa: CASSQERAWLARGGAYNEQFF
cdr3_nt: TGCGCCAGCAGCCAAGAACGGGCGTGGCTAGCGAGGGGGGGGGCCTACAATGAGCAGTTCTTC

clone_size: .
v_call: TRBV7-2
d_call: .
j_call: TRBJ2-1
cdr3_aa: CASSFGGSYNEQFF
cdr3_nt: TGTGCCAGCAGCTTTGGGGGATCCTACAATGAGCAGTTCTTC

clone_size: .
v_call: TRBV18
d_call: .
j_call: TRBJ2-1
cdr3_aa: CASSLQLGVDEQFF
cdr3_nt: TGTGCCAGCTCACTTCAACTCGGAGTGGATGAGCAGTTCTTC

clone_size: .
v_call: TRBV5-1
d_call: .
j_call: TRBJ2-5
cdr3_aa: CASSFETQETQYF
cdr3_nt: TGCGCCAGCAGCTTCGAGACACAAGAGACCCAGTACTTC

clone_size: .
v_call: TRBV29-1
d_call: TRBD2
j_call: TRBJ2-2
cdr3_aa: CSVVGTSGTPLNTGELFF
cdr3_nt: TGCAGCGTTGTAGGGACTAGCGGGACGCCTCTGAACACCGGGGAGCTGTTTTTT

clone_size: once
v_call: TRBV2
d_call: .
j_call: TRBJ2-5
cdr3_aa: CASTKGWQETQYF
cdr3_nt: TGTGCCAGCACTAAGGGGTGGCAAGAGACCCAGTACTTC

clone_size: many
v_call: TRBV18
d_call: .
j_call: TRBJ2-5
cdr3_aa: CASSPPLGGMETQYF
cdr3_nt: TGTGCCAGCTCACCACCGTTAGGGGGGATGGAGACCCAGTACTTC